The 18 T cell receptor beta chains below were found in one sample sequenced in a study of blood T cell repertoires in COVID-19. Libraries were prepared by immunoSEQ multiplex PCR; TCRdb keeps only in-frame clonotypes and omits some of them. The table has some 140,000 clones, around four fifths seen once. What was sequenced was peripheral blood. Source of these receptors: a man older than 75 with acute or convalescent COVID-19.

The CDR3 DNA reads as TGTGCCAGCAGCTTGGGCGGGGGGACAGCCCCGTATTTT. Translation: CASSLGGGTAPYF. The chain is built from TRBV5-6 and TRBJ2-3, with a weak D call TRBD2 (8 bases). V lost 0 bases to trimming and J lost 14 bases, with 16 bases between them. The length of the CDR3 is 13 residues. The V gene's germline CDR1 is SGHDT and CDR2 YYEEEE. Using reference TRBV5-6 and TRBJ2-3 for the parts outside the CDR3, the full variable domain is DAGVTQSPTHLIKTRGQQVTLRCSPKSGHDTVSWYQQALGQGPQFIFQYYEEEERQRGNFPDRFSGHQFPNYSSELNVNALLLGDSALYLCASSLGGGTAPYFGPGTRLTVL.

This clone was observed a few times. The CDR3 sequence: CASSVEAGGGSPLHF. CDR3 coding DNA: TGTGCCAGCAGCGTAGAGGCAGGGGGTGGATCACCCCTCCACTTT. The chain recombines TRBV9 with TRBJ1-6, with 7 positions matching TRBD1. From germline, CDR1 is SGDLS and CDR2 YYNGEE. The CDR3 extends over 15 amino acids. The trim removed 0 bases at V and 10 bases at J, leaving 7 bases unmatched.

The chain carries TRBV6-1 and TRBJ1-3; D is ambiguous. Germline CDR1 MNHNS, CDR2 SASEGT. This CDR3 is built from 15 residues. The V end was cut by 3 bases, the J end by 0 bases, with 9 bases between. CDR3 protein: CASSDTLGSGNTIYF. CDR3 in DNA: TGTGCCAGCAGTGATACACTAGGCTCTGGAAACACCATATATTTT.

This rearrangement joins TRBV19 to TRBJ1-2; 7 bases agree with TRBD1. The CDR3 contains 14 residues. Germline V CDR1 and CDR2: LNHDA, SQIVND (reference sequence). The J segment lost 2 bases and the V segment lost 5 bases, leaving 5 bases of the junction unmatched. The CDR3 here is CASSPGGGNYGYTF. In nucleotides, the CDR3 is TGTGCCAGTAGTCCAGGGGGAGGCAACTATGGCTACACCTTC. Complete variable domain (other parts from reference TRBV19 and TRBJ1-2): DGGITQSPKYLFRKEGQNVTLSCEQNLNHDAMYWYRQDPGQGLRLIYYSQIVNDFQKGDIAEGYSVSREKKESFPLTVTSAQKNPTAFYLCASSPGGGNYGYTFGSGTRLTVV.

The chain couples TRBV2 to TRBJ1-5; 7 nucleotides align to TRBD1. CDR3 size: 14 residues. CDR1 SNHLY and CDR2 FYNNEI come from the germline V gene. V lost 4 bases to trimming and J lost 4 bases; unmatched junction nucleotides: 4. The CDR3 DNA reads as TGTGCCAGCAGTGGAAGGGACAGAAATCAGCCCCAGCATTTT. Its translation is CASSGRDRNQPQHF.

The CDR3 spells CASSNTGIWGYTF. CDR3 in DNA: TGTGCCAGCAGCAATACAGGGATTTGGGGCTACACCTTC. The gene calls are TRBV28 and TRBJ1-2; possible D gene TRBD1, 6 bases. Trimming removed 6 bases from V and 8 bases from J, with 16 bases in between. The CDR3 extends over 13 amino acids. In germline, CDR1 is MDHEN, CDR2 SYDVKM.

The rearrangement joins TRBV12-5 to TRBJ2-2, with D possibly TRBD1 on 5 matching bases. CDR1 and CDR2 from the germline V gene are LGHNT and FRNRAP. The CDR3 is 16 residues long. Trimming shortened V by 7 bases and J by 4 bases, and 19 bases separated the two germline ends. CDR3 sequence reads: CASALRVAGSTGELFF. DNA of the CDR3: TGTGCTAGTGCCCTTCGAGTGGCAGGGTCCACCGGGGAGCTGTTTTTT. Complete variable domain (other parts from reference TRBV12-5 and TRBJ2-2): DARVTQTPRHKVTEMGQEVTMRCQPILGHNTVFWYRQTMMQGLELLAYFRNRAPLDDSGMPKDRFSAEMPDATLATLKIQPSEPRDSAVYFCASALRVAGSTGELFFGEGSRLTVL.

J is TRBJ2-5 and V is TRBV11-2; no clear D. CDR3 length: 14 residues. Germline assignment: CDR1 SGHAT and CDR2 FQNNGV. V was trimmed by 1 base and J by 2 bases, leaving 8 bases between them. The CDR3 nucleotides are TGTGCCAGCAGCTTAGTTCAGTTACAAGAGACCCAGTACTTC. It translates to CASSLVQLQETQYF.

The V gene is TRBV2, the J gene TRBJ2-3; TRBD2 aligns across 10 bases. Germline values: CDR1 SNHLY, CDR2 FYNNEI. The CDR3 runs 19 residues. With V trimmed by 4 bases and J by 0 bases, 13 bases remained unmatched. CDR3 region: CASSVRFRTSGSSTDTQYF. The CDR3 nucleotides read TGTGCCAGCAGTGTGAGGTTCCGGACTAGCGGTTCTAGCACAGATACGCAGTATTTT.

CDR3 protein: CASSWGGTKAYEQYF. The CDR3 DNA is TGTGCCAGCAGTTGGGGGGGGACTAAGGCCTACGAGCAGTACTTC. The chain has TRBV5-8 and TRBJ2-7; TRBD2 matches 7 bases. CDR1 SGHTS and CDR2 YDEGEE come from the germline V gene. V lost 5 bases and J lost 2; bases outside the gene matches: 10. CDR3 size: 15 residues. The entire variable domain, with the rest obtained from reference TRBV5-8 and TRBJ2-7, is as follows: EAGVTQSPTHLIKTRGQQATLRCSPISGHTSVYWYQQALGLGLQFLLWYDEGEERNRGNFPPRFSGRQFPNYSSELNVNALELEDSALYLCASSWGGTKAYEQYFGPGTRLTVT.

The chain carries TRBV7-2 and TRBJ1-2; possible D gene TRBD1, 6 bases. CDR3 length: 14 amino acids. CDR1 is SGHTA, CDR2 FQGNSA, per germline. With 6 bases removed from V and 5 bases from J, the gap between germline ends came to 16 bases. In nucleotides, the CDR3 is TGTGCCAGCAGAAGGGGGGGTTCTAGGTATGGCTACACCTTC. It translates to CASRRGGSRYGYTF.

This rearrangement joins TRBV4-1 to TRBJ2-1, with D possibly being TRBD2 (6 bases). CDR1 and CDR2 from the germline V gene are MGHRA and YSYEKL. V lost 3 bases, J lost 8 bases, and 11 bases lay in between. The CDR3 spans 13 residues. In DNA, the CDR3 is TGCGCCAGCAGCCACCGGCTAGCGTATGAGCAGTTCTTC. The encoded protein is CASSHRLAYEQFF.

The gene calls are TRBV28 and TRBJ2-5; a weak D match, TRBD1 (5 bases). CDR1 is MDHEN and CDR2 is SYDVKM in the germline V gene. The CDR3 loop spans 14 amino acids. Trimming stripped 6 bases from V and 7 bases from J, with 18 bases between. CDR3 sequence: CASSPYQATGTQYF. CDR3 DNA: TGTGCCAGCAGCCCCTACCAGGCCACAGGGACCCAGTACTTC.

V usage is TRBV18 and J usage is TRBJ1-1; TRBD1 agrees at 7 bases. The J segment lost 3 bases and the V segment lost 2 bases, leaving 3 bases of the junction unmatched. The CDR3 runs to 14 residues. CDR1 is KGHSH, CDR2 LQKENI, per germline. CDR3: CASSPMGQYTEAFF. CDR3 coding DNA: TGTGCCAGCTCACCAATGGGACAGTACACTGAAGCTTTCTTT. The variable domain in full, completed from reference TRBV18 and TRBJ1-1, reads NAGVMQNPRHLVRRRGQEARLRCSPMKGHSHVYWYRQLPEEGLKFMVYLQKENIIDESGMPKERFSAEFPKEGPSILRIQQVVRGDSAAYFCASSPMGQYTEAFFGQGTRLTVV.

The CDR3 protein is CASSHRGSNEQFF. In nucleotides, the CDR3 is TGTGCCAGCAGCCATAGAGGGTCCAATGAGCAGTTCTTC. The gene calls are TRBV3-1 (or the pseudogene TRBV3-2) and TRBJ2-1, with D perhaps matching TRBD2 (5 bases). The CDR3 consists of 13 residues. The germline V gene has CDR1 LGHDT and CDR2 YNNKEL (reference sequence). The V end was cut by 3 bases, the J end by 6 bases, with 9 bases between.

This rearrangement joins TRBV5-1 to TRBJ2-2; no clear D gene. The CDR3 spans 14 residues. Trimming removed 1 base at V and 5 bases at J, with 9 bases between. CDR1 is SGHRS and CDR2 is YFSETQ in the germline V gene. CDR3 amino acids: CASSLTSLTGELFF. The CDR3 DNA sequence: TGCGCCAGCAGCTTGACGAGTTTGACCGGGGAGCTGTTTTTT.

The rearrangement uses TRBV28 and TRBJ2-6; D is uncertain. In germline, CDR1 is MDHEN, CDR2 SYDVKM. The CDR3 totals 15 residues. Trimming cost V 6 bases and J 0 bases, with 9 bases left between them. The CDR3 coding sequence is TGTGCCAGCAGCCTACACAGCTCTGGGGCCAACGTCCTGACTTTC. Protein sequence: CASSLHSSGANVLTF.

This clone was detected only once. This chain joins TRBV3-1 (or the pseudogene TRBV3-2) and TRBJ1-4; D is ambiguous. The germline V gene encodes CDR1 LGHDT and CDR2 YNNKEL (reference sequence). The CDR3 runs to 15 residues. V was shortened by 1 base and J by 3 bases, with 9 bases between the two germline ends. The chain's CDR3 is CASSQAGGSNEKLFF. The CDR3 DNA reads TGTGCCAGCAGCCAAGCTGGAGGGTCTAATGAAAAACTGTTTTTT.